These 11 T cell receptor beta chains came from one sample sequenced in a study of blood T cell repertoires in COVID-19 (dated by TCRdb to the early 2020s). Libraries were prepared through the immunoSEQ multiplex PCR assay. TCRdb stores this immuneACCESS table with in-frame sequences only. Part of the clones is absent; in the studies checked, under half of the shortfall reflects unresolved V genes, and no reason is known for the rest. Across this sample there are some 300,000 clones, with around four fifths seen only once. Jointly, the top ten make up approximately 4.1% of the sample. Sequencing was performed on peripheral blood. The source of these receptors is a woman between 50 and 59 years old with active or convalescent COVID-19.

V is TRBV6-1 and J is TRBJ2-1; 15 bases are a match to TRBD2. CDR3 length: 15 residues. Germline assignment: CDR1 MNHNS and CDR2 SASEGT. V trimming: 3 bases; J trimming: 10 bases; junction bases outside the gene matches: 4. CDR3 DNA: TGTGCCAGCAGTGACCGGACTAGCGGGAGGGTCGAGCAGTTCTTC. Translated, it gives CASSDRTSGRVEQFF.

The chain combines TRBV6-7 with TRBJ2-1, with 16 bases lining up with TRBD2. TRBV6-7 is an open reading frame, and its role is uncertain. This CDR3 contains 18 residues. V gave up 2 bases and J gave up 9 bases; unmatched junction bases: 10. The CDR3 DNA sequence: TGTGCCAGCAGTTACAGTCCGGGGACTAGCGGGAGGGGCGGTGAGCAGTTCTTC. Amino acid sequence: CASSYSPGTSGRGGEQFF.

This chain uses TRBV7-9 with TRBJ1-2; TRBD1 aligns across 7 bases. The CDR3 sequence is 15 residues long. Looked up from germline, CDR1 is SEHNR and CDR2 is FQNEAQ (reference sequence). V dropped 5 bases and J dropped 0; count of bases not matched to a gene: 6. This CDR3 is CASSAPGQPNYGYTF. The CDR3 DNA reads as TGTGCCAGCAGCGCCCCGGGACAGCCTAACTATGGCTACACCTTC.

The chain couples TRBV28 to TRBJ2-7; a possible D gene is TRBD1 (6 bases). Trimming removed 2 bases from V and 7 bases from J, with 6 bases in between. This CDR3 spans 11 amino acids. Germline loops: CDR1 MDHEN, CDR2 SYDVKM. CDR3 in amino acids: CASSLDREQYF. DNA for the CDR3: TGTGCCAGCAGTTTAGACAGGGAGCAGTACTTC.

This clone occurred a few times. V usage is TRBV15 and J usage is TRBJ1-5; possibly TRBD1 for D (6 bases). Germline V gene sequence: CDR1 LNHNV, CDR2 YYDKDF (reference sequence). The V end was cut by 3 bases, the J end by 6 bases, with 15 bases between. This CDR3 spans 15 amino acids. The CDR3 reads CATSSKTGPGQPQHF. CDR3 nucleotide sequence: TGTGCCACCAGCAGCAAAACAGGGCCGGGTCAGCCCCAGCATTTT.

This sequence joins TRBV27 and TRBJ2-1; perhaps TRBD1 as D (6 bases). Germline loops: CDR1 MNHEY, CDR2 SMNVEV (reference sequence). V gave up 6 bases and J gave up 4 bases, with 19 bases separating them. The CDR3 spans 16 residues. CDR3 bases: TGTGCCAGCAGGGCAGAGGGGGACCCGGGGTACAATGAGCAGTTCTTC. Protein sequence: CASRAEGDPGYNEQFF.

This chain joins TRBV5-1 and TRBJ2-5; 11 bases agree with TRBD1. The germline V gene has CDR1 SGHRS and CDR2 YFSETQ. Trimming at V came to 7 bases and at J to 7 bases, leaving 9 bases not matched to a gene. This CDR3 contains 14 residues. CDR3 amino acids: CASGTGGKVATQYF. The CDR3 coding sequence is TGCGCCAGCGGGACAGGGGGGAAAGTTGCGACCCAGTACTTC.

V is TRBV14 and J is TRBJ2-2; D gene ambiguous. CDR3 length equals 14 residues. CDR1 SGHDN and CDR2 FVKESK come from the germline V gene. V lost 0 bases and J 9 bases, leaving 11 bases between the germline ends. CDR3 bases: TGTGCCAGCAGCCAAGATTTTGGTGACAGGGAGCTGTTTTTT. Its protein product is CASSQDFGDRELFF.

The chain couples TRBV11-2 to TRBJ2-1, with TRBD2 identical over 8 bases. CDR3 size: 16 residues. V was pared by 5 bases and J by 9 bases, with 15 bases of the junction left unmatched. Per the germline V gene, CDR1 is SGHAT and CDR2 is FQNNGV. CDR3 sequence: CASSETAGTRVGEQFF. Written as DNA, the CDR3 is TGTGCCAGCAGCGAGACCGCCGGGACTAGAGTCGGTGAGCAGTTCTTC.

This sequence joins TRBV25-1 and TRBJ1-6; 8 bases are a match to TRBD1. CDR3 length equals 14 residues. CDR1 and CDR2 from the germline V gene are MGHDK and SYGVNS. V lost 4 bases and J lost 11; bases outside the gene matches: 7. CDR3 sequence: CASSGGTGGPPLHF. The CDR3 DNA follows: TGTGCCAGCAGTGGGGGCACAGGGGGACCACCCCTCCACTTT.

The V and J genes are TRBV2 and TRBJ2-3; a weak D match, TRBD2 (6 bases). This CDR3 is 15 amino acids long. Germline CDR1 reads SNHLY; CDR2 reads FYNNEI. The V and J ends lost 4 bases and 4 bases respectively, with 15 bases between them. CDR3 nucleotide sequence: TGTGCCAGCAGTGGGAGGGCCTCCGCCCCAGATACGCAGTATTTT. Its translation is CASSGRASAPDTQYF.